Detailed here is one T cell receptor beta chain. Other DNA sequences in the sample encode the same CDR3. The sequencing template was cDNA reverse transcribed from extracted RNA. Method: immunoSEQ multiplex PCR; TCRdb's copy keeps in-frame clones and lacks some. There are roughly 250,000 clones in the sample; over 45% occur only once, and 0.8% to 1% lies in the top ten. The sample belongs to a study of CD8+ T cells in alopecia areata. Trimming removed 3 bases at V and 5 bases at J, with 7 bases between. The CDR3 is made up of 11 amino acids. CDR1 GTSNPN and CDR2 SVGIG come from the germline V gene (reference sequence). Indicated treatment: oral pan-JAK inhibitor, 5-10 mg twice daily.

This receptor was taken from a human donor with alopecia areata. The rearrangement uses TRBV30 and TRBJ1-2; D is perhaps TRBD1 (5 bases). The sequencing used CD4+ T cells sorted from blood, collected around week 53, from a patient treated with tofacitinib. CDR3 in amino acids: CAWSAGYGYTF. CDR3 bases: TGTGCCTGGAGCGCAGGGTATGGCTACACCTTC. Drawing the rest from reference TRBV30 and TRBJ1-2, the complete variable domain is SQTIHQWPATLVQPVGSPLSLECTVEGTSNPNLYWYRQAAGRGLQLLFYSVGIGQISSEVPQNLSASRPQDRQFILSSKKLLLSDSGFYLCAWSAGYGYTFGSGTRLTVV.